Below, one T cell receptor beta chain is given with its context. Sequencing was performed with immunoSEQ multiplex PCR; in TCRdb, only in-frame clones are kept and a portion is missing. The profile covers some 170,000 clones, with approximately 86% appearing a single time and under 2.5% taken by the ten largest. CDR3 length: 12 amino acids. Germline V CDR1 and CDR2: SEHNR, FQNEAQ (reference sequence). The V and J ends lost 1 base and 5 bases respectively, with 5 bases between them. The data stem from a study of cytomegalovirus exposure and HLA in healthy donors. Study summary: The approximately 610 first-cohort repertoires shared a platform with the approximately 120 validation repertoires, as reported in a later analysis.

The rearrangement links TRBV7-9 to TRBJ1-2; D gene ambiguous. The TCR comes from a man younger than 45 in good health and CMV-seropositive. The specimen was PBMCs. In nucleotides, the CDR3 is TGTGCCAGCAGCTTAGGAGGGTATGGCTACACCTTC. Its protein product is CASSLGGYGYTF.